These 22 T cell receptor beta chains share one sample of origin, sequenced in a study of blood T cell repertoires in COVID-19. Sequencing used immunoSEQ multiplex PCR; TCRdb keeps in-frame clones, though not all of them. The sample consists of around 99,000 clones, 60% to 85% of them appearing once. Sequencing was carried out using peripheral blood. These receptors originate from a man aged 50 or older who had recovered from COVID-19.

The J gene is TRBJ2-2, the V gene TRBV6-2 or TRBV6-3; D may be TRBD2 (5 bases). Germline V gene data show CDR1 as MNHEY and CDR2 as SVGEGT. V was cut by 2 bases and J by 1 base, with 8 bases left in between. The CDR3 spans 15 residues. The CDR3 sequence: CASSYGLVNTGELFF. CDR3 nucleotide sequence: TGTGCCAGCAGTTACGGACTGGTGAACACCGGGGAGCTGTTTTTT.

The chain has TRBV4-1 and TRBJ2-3, with 8 bases fitting TRBD2. CDR1 and CDR2 (germline): MGHRA, YSYEKL. This CDR3 region has 16 residues. The junction had 11 bases not matched to a gene; V was cut back by 5 bases and J by 4 bases. CDR3 region: CASSGLYGRAADTQYF. CDR3 sequence (DNA): TGCGCCAGCAGCGGGTTGTACGGGAGGGCGGCAGATACGCAGTATTTT.

This clone was seen more than once but under ten times. CDR3 DNA sequence: TGTGCCAGCAGTGAAGGGGCAGGCTCCAATTCACCCCTCCACTTT. This codes for CASSEGAGSNSPLHF. The chain combines TRBV6-1 with TRBJ1-6; D is ambiguous. CDR1 is MNHNS, CDR2 SASEGT, per germline. This CDR3 contains 15 residues. V was cut by 1 base and J by 7 bases, with 11 bases left in between.

In its sample, this clone was seen a few times. The rearrangement joins TRBV5-8 to TRBJ2-7, with D perhaps TRBD2 (6 bases). The germline V gene has CDR1 SGHTS and CDR2 YDEGEE. CDR3 length equals 14 residues. V lost 0 bases, J lost 5 bases, and 12 bases lay in between. The CDR3 loop is CASSLGRGGNEQYF. CDR3 nucleotides: TGTGCCAGCAGCTTGGGGAGGGGAGGAAACGAGCAGTACTTC.

CDR3 loop: CASSLDQTSTDTQYF. Written as DNA, the CDR3 is TGTGCCAGCAGCTTAGACCAGACTAGCACAGATACGCAGTATTTT. This rearrangement joins TRBV11-2 to TRBJ2-3; no firm D call. V was pared by 0 bases and J by 0 bases, with 7 bases between. Germline V gene data show CDR1 as SGHAT and CDR2 as FQNNGV. This CDR3 has 15 amino acids.

The table lists this clone with a count of one. The chain employs TRBV10-2 and TRBJ2-3; 8 bases agree with TRBD2. The ends lost 3 bases at V and 8 bases at J; junction bases unmatched: 4. Germline CDR1 WSHSY, CDR2 SAAADI. This CDR3 has 13 residues. CDR3 DNA sequence: TGCGCCAGCAGTGAAGAGCGGGGGACTACGCAGTATTTT. Amino acids: CASSEERGTTQYF.

This clone was counted only a few times. The gene calls are TRBV3-1 (or the pseudogene TRBV3-2) and TRBJ2-7, with 7 bases fitting TRBD1. Trimming at V came to 2 bases and at J to 4 bases, leaving 8 bases not matched to a gene. The CDR3 contains 15 residues. Germline V gene lookup returns CDR1 LGHDT and CDR2 YNNKEL (reference sequence). The CDR3 region has the DNA TGTGCCAGCAGCCAACAAGGGGACAGTTGTTACGAGCAGTACTTC. Its translation: CASSQQGDSCYEQYF.

V and J are TRBV7-9 and TRBJ2-2, with 7 bases that match TRBD1. The CDR3 runs 16 residues. Germline CDR1 and CDR2: SEHNR and FQNEAQ (reference sequence). With V trimmed by 0 bases and J by 2 bases, 3 bases remained unmatched. As DNA, the CDR3 is TGTGCCAGCAGCTTAGCGGGGACAGTCAACACCGGGGAGCTGTTTTTT. Translated, it gives CASSLAGTVNTGELFF.

The chain couples TRBV7-9 to TRBJ2-1, with D possibly matching TRBD2 (6 bases). The germline gives CDR1 SEHNR, CDR2 FQNEAQ (reference sequence). V lost 7 bases and J 8 bases, leaving 12 bases between the germline ends. This CDR3 region has 12 residues. This CDR3 reads CASTRGRDEQFF. CDR3 bases: TGTGCCAGCACGCGGGGAAGAGATGAGCAGTTCTTC.

This clone was picked up one time. The chain employs TRBV15 and TRBJ1-4, with D hard to call. Germline V CDR1 and CDR2: LNHNV, YYDKDF (reference sequence). The CDR3 covers 15 residues. The ends were cut back, 0 bases at V and 8 bases at J, with 13 bases in the middle. The CDR3 loop is CATSRDQVVGEKLFF. DNA of the CDR3: TGTGCCACCAGCAGAGATCAGGTCGTTGGGGAAAAACTGTTTTTT.

This sequence joins TRBV12-3 or TRBV12-4 and TRBJ2-2, with a possible D match to TRBD1 (6 bases). The V gene lost 6 bases and the J gene lost 7 bases, with 9 bases spanning the gap. CDR3 size: 12 residues. The CDR3 protein is CASSWTDGELFF. CDR3 DNA sequence: TGTGCCAGCAGCTGGACAGACGGGGAGCTGTTTTTT.

There are many counts of this clone. V gene TRBV2 combines with J gene TRBJ1-5; tentatively, D is TRBD1 (5 bases). This CDR3 is 13 amino acids long. Trimming pared 7 bases from V and 0 bases from J, leaving 7 bases between. Germline V CDR1 and CDR2: SNHLY, FYNNEI. The DNA of the CDR3 is TGTGCCAGCACAGACAGTAGCAATCAGCCCCAGCATTTT. This codes for CASTDSSNQPQHF.

V is TRBV30 and J is TRBJ1-2, with TRBD1 matching 8 bases. The CDR3 runs 13 residues. The germline gives CDR1 GTSNPN, CDR2 SVGIG (reference sequence). Trimming removed 3 bases from V and 4 bases from J; junction bases left unmatched: 4. CDR3 loop: CAWRAGGSYGYTF. CDR3 sequence (DNA): TGTGCCTGGAGAGCAGGGGGCAGCTATGGCTACACCTTC.

V is TRBV2 and J is TRBJ1-5, with 8 bases identical to TRBD1. CDR1 and CDR2 from the germline V gene are SNHLY and FYNNEI. The CDR3 extends over 16 amino acids. V was pared by 6 bases and J by 4 bases, with 11 bases of the junction left unmatched. The CDR3 region has the DNA TGTGCCAGCAGCCCTGCGGGACAGGTCCCAAATCAGCCCCAGCATTTT. Translation gives CASSPAGQVPNQPQHF.

The genes are TRBV28 and TRBJ1-1, with no clear D. The CDR3 covers 16 residues. Trimming left V 4 bases short and J 3 bases short, with 18 bases between. Germline V CDR1 and CDR2: MDHEN, SYDVKM. The CDR3 nucleotides are TGTGCCAGCAGTTCATTGTCTAGGGTTAGCGACACTGAAGCTTTCTTT. The encoded protein is CASSSLSRVSDTEAFF.

This chain links TRBV30 with TRBJ1-4; perhaps TRBD1 as D (5 bases). From germline, CDR1 is GTSNPN and CDR2 SVGIG (reference sequence). V shed 2 bases and J shed 5 bases, with 15 bases lying between them. The CDR3 is 15 amino acids. CDR3 DNA: TGTGCCTGGAGTCCGCAGGGAGGGCCCAATGAAAAACTGTTTTTT. It yields the protein CAWSPQGGPNEKLFF. Together with reference TRBV30 and TRBJ1-4, the CDR3 gives the full variable domain: SQTIHQWPATLVQPVGSPLSLECTVEGTSNPNLYWYRQAAGRGLQLLFYSVGIGQISSEVPQNLSASRPQDRQFILSSKKLLLSDSGFYLCAWSPQGGPNEKLFFGSGTQLSVL.

The rearrangement joins TRBV5-4 to TRBJ2-5, with D maybe TRBD2 (6 bases). This CDR3 comprises 13 residues. Between the trimmed V and J ends, which lost 2 bases and 5 bases, there was a span of 10 bases. From germline, CDR1 is SGHNT and CDR2 YYREEE (reference sequence). For the CDR3, the DNA is TGTGCCAGCAGCTTAACGGGGGTGGAGACCCAGTACTTC. The encoded protein is CASSLTGVETQYF.

The chain employs TRBV2 and TRBJ1-2, with D perhaps matching TRBD1 (5 bases). Germline-derived CDR1 and CDR2 are SNHLY and FYNNEI. The CDR3 length is 14 residues. V gave up 1 base and J gave up 8 bases, with 14 bases separating them. CDR3 residues: CASSEVVGGRGYTF. The CDR3 coding sequence is TGTGCCAGCAGTGAAGTGGTGGGGGGTCGGGGCTACACCTTC.

The chain uses TRBV10-3 and TRBJ2-1, with a possible D match to TRBD1 (6 bases). The V gene lost 0 bases and the J gene lost 0 bases, with 9 bases spanning the gap. The CDR3 loop spans 16 amino acids. Germline V lookup: CDR1 ENHRY, CDR2 SYGVKD. The CDR3 loop is CAISESTGPSYNEQFF. As DNA, the CDR3 is TGTGCCATCAGTGAGTCGACAGGCCCCTCCTACAATGAGCAGTTCTTC.

The chain is built from TRBV7-9 and TRBJ2-1; the D gene is possibly TRBD2 (6 bases). Trimming left V 7 bases short and J 9 bases short, with 25 bases between. The CDR3 loop spans 16 amino acids. Germline assignment: CDR1 SEHNR and CDR2 FQNEAQ (reference sequence). For the CDR3, the DNA is TGTGCCAGCACCTACACTACACGACTAGAAGGTGCTGAGCAGTTCTTC. Its translation is CASTYTTRLEGAEQFF.

The gene calls are TRBV12-3 or TRBV12-4 and TRBJ1-1; D unresolved. Trimming took 9 bases from V and 5 from J, leaving 10 bases between them. The CDR3 runs to 11 residues. DNA of the CDR3: TGTGCCAGTAACGGTCGGACTGAAGCTTTCTTT. It encodes CASNGRTEAFF.

The chain joins TRBV24-1 to TRBJ2-3; TRBD2 agrees at 7 bases. The ends lost 3 bases at V and 3 bases at J; junction bases unmatched: 5. Germline V CDR1 and CDR2: KGHDR, SFDVKD. This CDR3 is built from 15 residues. The CDR3 DNA reads TGTGCCACCAGTGATCCTACGCGGGGGACAGATACGCAGTATTTT. It encodes CATSDPTRGTDTQYF.